The rows below give T cell receptor beta chains drawn from one sample of a study of T and B cells in COVID-19 patients. In TCRdb, the multiplex PCR reads were re-called with MiXCR into one record per CDR3 protein. The sample has over 8,000 distinct CDR3 sequences; roughly two fifths are singletons. Specimen: blood. All receptors come from a human donor with active COVID-19. The CDR3 runs from the conserved cysteine through the conserved F or W.

V gene	J gene	CDR3 protein
TRBV29-1	TRBJ2-2	CSAGQGTGELFF
TRBV5-1	TRBJ1-2	CASSLSLGQANYGYTF
TRBV5-5	TRBJ1-1	CASSLDRENTEAFF
TRBV30	TRBJ1-1	CAWSLTENTEAFF
TRBV6-1	TRBJ1-1	CASSEFRTGGTEAFF
TRBV19	TRBJ1-1	CASRDKAAVGNTEAFF
TRBV15	TRBJ2-7	CATSKFGLSTYEQYF
TRBV6-1	TRBJ1-1	CASSLQGSTTEAFF
TRBV18	TRBJ2-1	CASSPPLAEGNEQFF
TRBV6-5	TRBJ2-5	CASSYFGAGPQETQYF
TRBV19	TRBJ1-1	CASSSGEGHTEAFF
TRBV29-1	TRBJ1-2	CSVGVTGVYPYGYTF
TRBV5-1	TRBJ1-2	CASSLAGGGAYGYTF
TRBV20-1	TRBJ2-1	CSARDETPDTGTVRNEQFF
TRBV6-5	TRBJ2-1	CASSDISGTKQFF
TRBV19	TRBJ1-5	CASRVFNQPQHF